Below, one TCR beta chain is given with its context. Its matching antigen is unknown. The entry originates in a study of T cell responses to AZD1222 COVID-19 vaccine. Study-wide results and caveats: Variant regions that are unmutated are reportedly the target of nearly half of spike-specific TCRs. Increased Spike-specific TCR breadth and depth were observed after two AZD1222 doses. The donors showed a predominance of white British ancestry and of females, with possible underestimation of clonal diversity.

CDR3 length equals 15 residues. In germline, CDR1 is SEHNR, CDR2 FQNEAQ (reference sequence). V was cut by 2 bases and J by 0 bases, with 10 bases left in between. Using immunoSEQ multiplex PCR, the repertoire was profiled, and TCRdb retains in-frame clones only, with some absent. The sample lists approximately 160,000 clones, about nine tenths occurring once. This clonotype was obtained from an adult in good health. The V gene is TRBV7-9, the J gene TRBJ1-1; D ambiguous. The sample consisted of peripheral blood, taken on day 0 of AZD1222 vaccination. The CDR3 is CASSLWMGMNTEAFF. The CDR3 bases are TGTGCCAGCAGCTTATGGATGGGAATGAACACTGAAGCTTTCTTT. Looking up the rest from reference TRBV7-9 and TRBJ1-1 gives the full variable domain: DTGVSQNPRHKITKRGQNVTFRCDPISEHNRLYWYRQTLGQGPEFLTYFQNEAQLEKSRLLSDRFSAERPKGSFSTLEIQRTEQGDSAMYLCASSLWMGMNTEAFFGQGTRLTVV.